These 6 T cell receptor beta chains originate from one sample sequenced in a study of somatic mutations in cytotoxic T cells in rheumatoid arthritis. Sequencing used immunoSEQ multiplex PCR; TCRdb keeps in-frame clones, though not all of them. The sample shows over 15,000 clones, about 90% of them seen only once. Sequencing was performed on CD8+ T cells sorted from blood. The receptors here all came from a middle-aged man in good health.

The rearrangement joins TRBV7-2 to TRBJ1-3; 7 bases fit TRBD1. V lost 5 bases, J lost 4 bases, and 11 bases stayed unmatched. The CDR3 spans 16 residues. CDR1 SGHTA and CDR2 FQGNSA come from the germline V gene. This CDR3 is CASSPGTEGEGNTIYF. The CDR3 DNA is TGTGCCAGCAGCCCCGGGACAGAGGGGGAAGGAAACACCATATATTTT.

The chain uses TRBV6-5 and TRBJ2-7; 7 positions match TRBD2. V trimming: 7 bases; J trimming: 0 bases; junction bases outside the gene matches: 6. The germline V gene encodes CDR1 MNHEY and CDR2 SVGAGI. CDR3 length equals 14 residues. CDR3 region: CASNAGVSSYEQYF. The CDR3 nucleotides are TGTGCCAGCAACGCGGGGGTCAGCTCCTACGAGCAGTACTTC.

In regard to this clone: The junction departs from germline at one end; a sequencing error may be responsible. The V call is TRBV18, the J call TRBJ2-3; 8 nucleotides align to TRBD1. The V gene's germline CDR1 is KGHSH and CDR2 LQKENI. CDR3 size: 16 residues. The CDR3 here is CASLPTDRGGTDTQYF. CDR3 nucleotides: TGTGCCAGCTTACCAACTGACAGGGGAGGCACAGATACGCAGTATTTT.

The chain couples TRBV7-8 to TRBJ2-3; TRBD1 agrees at 9 bases. The germline CDR1 and CDR2 sequences are SGHVS and FQNEAQ. The CDR3 extends over 16 amino acids. The trim removed 4 bases at V and 4 bases at J, leaving 9 bases unmatched. The CDR3 spells CASSSTGTGWADTQYF. The CDR3 coding sequence is TGTGCCAGCAGCTCTACCGGGACAGGGTGGGCAGATACGCAGTATTTT.

This clone was counted a single time. The sample holds other DNA sequences that translate to the same CDR3. The V call is TRBV4-2, the J call TRBJ1-4; a possible D gene is TRBD1 (5 bases). The CDR3 loop spans 15 amino acids. CDR1 is LGHNA and CDR2 is YNFKEQ in the germline V gene. V was clipped by 1 base and J by 6 bases, with 12 bases between them. CDR3 nucleotides: TGTGCCAGCAGCCAAGCGCGACAGCAACATGAAAAACTGTTTTTT. This codes for CASSQARQQHEKLFF.

V is TRBV6-1 and J is TRBJ1-1, with 7 bases lining up with TRBD1. The CDR3 spans 15 residues. Trimming cost V 1 base and J 2 bases; bases outside gene matches: 4. Germline V gene lookup returns CDR1 MNHNS and CDR2 SASEGT. The CDR3 DNA is TGTGCCAGCAGTGAAGAGAGGGGGCCTAACACTGAAGCTTTCTTT. It translates to CASSEERGPNTEAFF.